The sequence of this T cell receptor (beta chain) was determined in a study of early stage breast cancer tumors. Study-wide context: Of 15 to 20 invasive breast tumors, twelve were hormone receptor-positive, HER2-negative. Invasive lobular carcinomas made up about 35% of the 12 ER+/PR+/HER2- tumors.

About this clone itself: Antigen unknown.

Each sample had two DNA replicates, about 0.5 ug blood or 1.5 ug tissue. The data were produced by immunoSEQ multiplex PCR, yet TCRdb's version contains in-frame clones alone and is incomplete. The repertoire holds 5,900 or so clones, 65% to 80% seen once, with over 8% in the top ten. Study-wide results and limits: Compared with adjacent normal breast, tumors showed about 2.5-fold denser, more clonal T cells.

V dropped 6 bases and J dropped 2; count of bases not matched to a gene: 6. CDR1 and CDR2 (germline): SQVTM, ANQGSEA. The length of the CDR3 is 14 residues. This receptor was identified in a person aged 60 to 70 with breast cancer. This sequence joins TRBV29-1 and TRBJ2-7; 11 bases map to TRBD2. The sequenced sample was breast tumor tissue. CDR3 nucleotides: TGCAGCGTGGAGACTAGCGGGGCACCCTACGAGCAGTACTTC. Translation gives CSVETSGAPYEQYF.